Below, 18 T cell receptor beta chains from the same sample are listed, as sequenced in a study of blood T cell repertoires in COVID-19. Profiled with immunoSEQ multiplex PCR; TCRdb holds only in-frame clones, not every one. The sample includes under 80,000 clones, 80% to 95% of them seen just once. The sequenced sample consisted of peripheral blood. These receptors originate from a human donor in a cohort sampled during active COVID-19.

This chain uses TRBV27 with TRBJ2-7; 7 bases align to TRBD1. The CDR3 covers 14 residues. V lost 1 base and J lost 2; bases outside the gene matches: 2. In germline, CDR1 is MNHEY, CDR2 SMNVEV (reference sequence). The chain's CDR3 is CASSLLQGAYEQYF. CDR3 DNA sequence: TGTGCCAGCAGTTTATTGCAGGGGGCCTACGAGCAGTACTTC.

This clone was seen only once. The chain carries TRBV4-2 and TRBJ2-3, with 10 bases identical to TRBD2. This CDR3 contains 15 residues. The V gene end was trimmed by 5 bases and the J gene end by 3 bases; junction bases not matched to a gene: 5. Germline V lookup: CDR1 LGHNA, CDR2 YNFKEQ. CDR3 in amino acids: CASSASGRETDTQYF. In DNA form, the CDR3 reads TGTGCCAGCAGCGCCAGCGGGAGGGAAACAGATACGCAGTATTTT.

The chain is built from TRBV6-5 and TRBJ1-6, with a tentative D call TRBD1 (5 bases). This CDR3 has 15 residues. Deletions cut 6 bases from V and 4 bases from J, with 13 bases between. Germline CDR1 is MNHEY and CDR2 is SVGAGI. This CDR3 reads CASSDTGGYNSPLHF. The CDR3 nucleotides are TGTGCCAGCAGCGACACCGGGGGTTATAATTCACCCCTCCACTTT.

The gene calls are TRBV5-1 and TRBJ2-2, with 7 bases lining up with TRBD1. Germline loops: CDR1 SGHRS, CDR2 YFSETQ. This CDR3 comprises 15 residues. V was clipped by 0 bases and J by 6 bases; unmatched bases: 5. CDR3 bases: TGCGCCAGCAGCTTGGACAACAGGGGAGCCGGGGAGCTGTTTTTT. Protein: CASSLDNRGAGELFF.

This sequence joins TRBV5-4 and TRBJ2-3; weak D call: TRBD2 (6 bases). From germline, CDR1 is SGHNT and CDR2 YYREEE (reference sequence). V was trimmed by 1 base and J by 6 bases, leaving 15 bases between them. The CDR3 spans 15 residues. The CDR3 nucleotides read TGTGCCAGCAGCTTGAAGGACTACCTCCGGGATACGCAGTATTTT. Residues: CASSLKDYLRDTQYF.

This clone showed up just a few times. Within the sample, other DNA sequences also encode this same CDR3. The rearrangement links TRBV7-8 to TRBJ1-1; D not resolved. The V and J ends lost 1 base and 1 base respectively, with 7 bases between them. Germline lookup yields CDR1 SGHVS and CDR2 FQNEAQ. There are 14 residues in the CDR3. The CDR3 loop is CASSLVGGNTEAFF. For the CDR3, the DNA is TGTGCCAGCAGCTTAGTTGGCGGGAACACTGAAGCTTTCTTT.

In this sample, this clone turned up a few times. The chain employs TRBV6-4 and TRBJ2-3; 12 nucleotides line up with TRBD1. The germline CDR1 and CDR2 sequences are MRHNA and SNTAGT. The CDR3 consists of 15 residues. V shed 2 bases, J shed 4 bases, and the junction held 1 base outside the gene matches. The CDR3 loop reads CASSDGTGGADTQYF. The CDR3 DNA is TGTGCCAGCAGTGACGGGACAGGGGGCGCAGATACGCAGTATTTT.

A single count supports this clone. The rearrangement joins TRBV5-6 to TRBJ1-2; TRBD1 might be the D (6 bases). This CDR3 spans 12 amino acids. Germline CDR1 and CDR2: SGHDT and YYEEEE. V lost 4 bases and J 8 bases, leaving 12 bases between the germline ends. The CDR3 DNA reads TGTGCCAGCAGCCCACAGGGAGTCGGCTACACCTTC. This encodes CASSPQGVGYTF.

The rearrangement joins TRBV6-2 or TRBV6-3 to TRBJ1-1; D uncertain. The germline V gene encodes CDR1 MNHEY and CDR2 SVGEGT. Trimming took off 0 bases at V and 3 bases at J, with 23 bases between the two ends. The CDR3 has 19 residues. This CDR3 reads CASSYSKRGQPIGDTEAFF. The DNA of the CDR3 is TGTGCCAGCAGTTACTCGAAAAGAGGGCAGCCCATTGGGGACACTGAAGCTTTCTTT.

V and J are TRBV5-6 and TRBJ1-2, with unresolved D. Trimming shortened V by 5 bases and J by 4 bases, and 6 bases separated the two germline ends. Germline V lookup: CDR1 SGHDT, CDR2 YYEEEE. This CDR3 contains 11 residues. In nucleotides, the CDR3 is TGTGCCAGCAGGGCCCTCTATGGCTACACCTTC. Its protein is CASRALYGYTF. Combining the CDR3 with reference TRBV5-6 and TRBJ1-2 gives the whole variable domain DAGVTQSPTHLIKTRGQQVTLRCSPKSGHDTVSWYQQALGQGPQFIFQYYEEEERQRGNFPDRFSGHQFPNYSSELNVNALLLGDSALYLCASRALYGYTFGSGTRLTVV.

This chain connects TRBV18 to TRBJ1-2; TRBD1 might be the D (6 bases). This CDR3 is 15 amino acids long. CDR1 KGHSH and CDR2 LQKENI come from the germline V gene. V was shortened by 6 bases and J by 0 bases, with 14 bases between the two germline ends. The CDR3 coding sequence is TGTGCCAGCTCCCTCGGACAGTCGACTAACTATGGCTACACCTTC. Protein: CASSLGQSTNYGYTF.

J is TRBJ1-1 and V is TRBV7-9; D gene uncertain. The CDR3 length is 12 residues. From germline, CDR1 is SEHNR and CDR2 FQNEAQ (reference sequence). V was clipped by 5 bases and J by 7 bases, with 11 bases between them. CDR3 sequence (DNA): TGTGCCAGCAGCCAGTGGGGAGTTGAAGCTTTCTTT. This sequence encodes CASSQWGVEAFF.

V and J are TRBV23-1 and TRBJ1-2; possible D gene TRBD1, 5 bases. TRBV23-1 falls under the ORF class, with uncertain function. This CDR3 has 19 amino acids. V lost 0 bases and J lost 5, with 25 bases in between. The CDR3 sequence: CASSQSGEDRAKIKYGYTF. As DNA, the CDR3 is TGCGCCAGCAGTCAATCGGGGGAGGATAGAGCTAAAATAAAGTATGGCTACACCTTC.

The chain's CDR3 is CASRGLSTDTQYF. As DNA, the CDR3 is TGTGCCAGCAGGGGGCTGAGCACAGATACGCAGTATTTT. This chain connects TRBV12-3 or TRBV12-4 to TRBJ2-3, with D maybe TRBD1 (5 bases). Between the trimmed V and J ends, which lost 6 bases and 0 bases, there was a span of 7 bases. The CDR3 is 13 amino acids.

The chain recombines TRBV3-1 (or the pseudogene TRBV3-2) with TRBJ1-1; D unclear. CDR1 LGHDT and CDR2 YNNKEL come from the germline V gene (reference sequence). V gave up 2 bases and J gave up 11 bases, with 12 bases separating them. The CDR3 spans 12 residues. CDR3 region: CASSQTGSTAFF. The CDR3 DNA reads as TGTGCCAGCAGCCAAACCGGGTCCACGGCTTTCTTT.

This chain connects TRBV5-1 to TRBJ1-1; perhaps TRBD1 as D (5 bases). V lost 4 bases to trimming and J lost 3 bases, with 16 bases between them. Germline assignment: CDR1 SGHRS and CDR2 YFSETQ. The CDR3 totals 15 residues. The CDR3 DNA is TGCGCCAGCAGCGGAACAGGTCCAAAGGACACTGAAGCTTTCTTT. Protein: CASSGTGPKDTEAFF.

The chain uses TRBV28 and TRBJ1-5; maybe TRBD1 (6 bases). The CDR3 is 13 residues long. Trimming stripped 3 bases from V and 4 bases from J, with 7 bases between. Germline assignment: CDR1 MDHEN and CDR2 SYDVKM. CDR3 nucleotides: TGTGCCAGCAGTTTGGACAGAAATCAGCCCCAGCATTTT. Its protein is CASSLDRNQPQHF.

The rearrangement links TRBV29-1 to TRBJ1-1; 7 bases map to TRBD1. Trimming took 6 bases from V and 6 from J; bases not matched to a gene: 10. Germline V gene data show CDR1 as SQVTM and CDR2 as ANQGSEA. The CDR3 totals 13 residues. The CDR3 DNA follows: TGCAGCGTCTCGGACAGGTCAGTCGCTGAAGCTTTCTTT. Its translation: CSVSDRSVAEAFF. Looking up the rest from reference TRBV29-1 and TRBJ1-1 gives the full variable domain: SAVISQKPSRDICQRGTSLTIQCQVDSQVTMMFWYRQQPGQSLTLIATANQGSEATYESGFVIDKFPISRPNLTFSTLTVSNMSPEDSSIYLCSVSDRSVAEAFFGQGTRLTVV.